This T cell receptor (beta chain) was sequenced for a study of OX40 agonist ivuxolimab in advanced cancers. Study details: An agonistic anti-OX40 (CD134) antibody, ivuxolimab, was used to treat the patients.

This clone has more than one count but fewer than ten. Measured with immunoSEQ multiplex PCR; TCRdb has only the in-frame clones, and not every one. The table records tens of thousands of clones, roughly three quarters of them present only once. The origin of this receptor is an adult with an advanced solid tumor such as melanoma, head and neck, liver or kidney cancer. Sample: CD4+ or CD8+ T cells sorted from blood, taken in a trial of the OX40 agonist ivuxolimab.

The CDR3 DNA reads as TGTGCCAGCAGTGATGTAGGGTGGGAAAAACTGTTTTTT. Translated, it gives CASSDVGWEKLFF. This chain joins TRBV25-1 and TRBJ1-4, with D unclear. V lost 3 bases and J lost 8, with 10 bases in between. This CDR3 has 13 amino acids. Germline V gene lookup returns CDR1 MGHDK and CDR2 SYGVNS.